A single sample gave rise to the 30 T cell receptor beta chains below, sequenced in a study of cytomegalovirus exposure and HLA in healthy donors. Primers: 60 Vbeta forward and 13 Jbeta reverse. Only in-frame clones appear in the TCRdb table, and some are missing; sequencing was by immunoSEQ multiplex PCR. The top ten hold about 12% of the sample, which has about 150,000 clones, just under 80% seen once. Sequencing used PBMCs. These receptors all come from a woman aged 45-65 years in good health and CMV-seropositive.

The V call is TRBV29-1, the J call TRBJ2-7; possible D gene TRBD1, 6 bases. The CDR3 contains 12 residues. In germline, CDR1 is SQVTM, CDR2 ANQGSEA. The ends were cut back, 5 bases at V and 3 bases at J, with 11 bases in the middle. CDR3 loop: CSVSRDNYEQYF. In nucleotides, the CDR3 is TGCAGCGTTTCCCGGGACAACTACGAGCAGTACTTC.

This chain connects TRBV15 to TRBJ1-3; TRBD1 is a possible D gene (6 bases). Looked up from germline, CDR1 is LNHNV and CDR2 is YYDKDF (reference sequence). The V end lost 0 bases, the J end lost 6 bases, and 9 bases lay between the germline ends. The CDR3 sequence is 14 residues long. The CDR3 sequence is CATSRDGGLNTIYF. CDR3 DNA: TGTGCCACCAGCAGAGACGGGGGGCTAAACACCATATATTTT.

This chain links TRBV9 with TRBJ2-2; tentative D call: TRBD1 (7 bases). This CDR3 spans 14 amino acids. V lost 4 bases and J 5 bases, leaving 12 bases between the germline ends. Germline V lookup: CDR1 SGDLS, CDR2 YYNGEE. In nucleotides, the CDR3 is TGTGCCAGCAGCAGATCAGGGGGGACCGGGGAGCTGTTTTTT. This translates into CASSRSGGTGELFF. Looking up the rest from reference TRBV9 and TRBJ2-2 gives the full variable domain: DSGVTQTPKHLITATGQRVTLRCSPRSGDLSVYWYQQSLDQGLQFLIQYYNGEERAKGNILERFSAQQFPDLHSELNLSSLELGDSALYFCASSRSGGTGELFFGEGSRLTVL.

The chain has TRBV6-1 and TRBJ1-2, with TRBD1 identical over 7 bases. CDR1 MNHNS and CDR2 SASEGT come from the germline V gene. Trimming took 0 bases from V and 4 from J; bases not matched to a gene: 14. The CDR3 totals 18 residues. The CDR3 DNA follows: TGTGCCAGCAGTGAAGCGAGGCAGGGGGGACCTTTTAGCTATGGCTACACCTTC. Translation: CASSEARQGGPFSYGYTF.

The rearrangement uses TRBV5-5 and TRBJ1-5; D gene uncertain. The germline V gene encodes CDR1 SGHKS and CDR2 YYEKEE (reference sequence). V gave up 0 bases and J gave up 4 bases, with 14 bases separating them. This CDR3 region has 16 residues. CDR3 residues: CASSLEELGSNQPQHF. CDR3 DNA sequence: TGTGCCAGCAGCTTGGAGGAGCTAGGATCAAATCAGCCCCAGCATTTT.

This clone has just a few counts. This chain joins TRBV2 and TRBJ1-2; 8 bases line up with TRBD1. CDR1 and CDR2 from the germline V gene are SNHLY and FYNNEI. The CDR3 loop spans 16 amino acids. Trimming removed 3 bases from V and 5 bases from J; junction bases left unmatched: 11. CDR3 sequence: CASSDPQDRAEYGYTF. The DNA for the CDR3 is TGTGCCAGCAGTGATCCCCAGGACAGGGCGGAATATGGCTACACCTTC.

Points on this clone: Its ends do not fully match the called genes, so a read error is possible. The V gene is TRBV7-9, the J gene TRBJ2-1, with 8 bases fitting TRBD2. Germline V CDR1 and CDR2: SEHNR, FQNEAQ (reference sequence). The CDR3 has 17 amino acids. The CDR3 region is CSSSLRASGGSYNEQFF. The CDR3 DNA sequence: TGTTCCAGCAGCTTACGGGCCAGCGGGGGTTCCTACAATGAGCAGTTCTTC. Together with reference TRBV7-9 and TRBJ2-1, the CDR3 gives the full variable domain: DTGVSQNPRHKITKRGQNVTFRCDPISEHNRLYWYRQTLGQGPEFLTYFQNEAQLEKSRLLSDRFSAERPKGSFSTLEIQRTEQGDSAMYLCSSSLRASGGSYNEQFFGPGTRLTVL.

CDR3 in DNA: TGTGCCAGCACGGGGCCAGGGGGCAATCAGCCCCAGCATTTT. Its protein is CASTGPGGNQPQHF. The chain employs TRBV6-1 and TRBJ1-5; possible D gene TRBD1, 6 bases. This CDR3 has 14 amino acids. The V gene's germline CDR1 is MNHNS and CDR2 SASEGT. V was trimmed by 7 bases and J by 2 bases, leaving 12 bases between them.

CDR3 sequence: CASNGQGTGELFF. The DNA of the CDR3 is TGTGCCAGCAATGGACAGGGGACCGGGGAGCTGTTTTTT. This rearrangement joins TRBV2 to TRBJ2-2; 9 nucleotides agree with TRBD1. CDR3 length equals 13 residues. Germline values: CDR1 SNHLY, CDR2 FYNNEI. The J segment lost 5 bases and the V segment lost 7 bases, leaving 2 bases of the junction unmatched.

This rearrangement joins TRBV7-2 to TRBJ1-1, with 9 bases aligning to TRBD1. V lost 5 bases and J lost 1; bases outside the gene matches: 2. The CDR3 consists of 14 residues. Germline values: CDR1 SGHTA, CDR2 FQGNSA. The CDR3 is CASSKGQGNTEAFF. DNA of the CDR3: TGTGCCAGCAGCAAGGGACAGGGGAACACTGAAGCTTTCTTT.

This clone was observed a single time. The rearrangement joins TRBV9 to TRBJ2-5; no clear D. This CDR3 spans 14 amino acids. Trimming stripped 3 bases from V and 4 bases from J, with 13 bases between. Germline V gives CDR1 SGDLS, CDR2 YYNGEE. The CDR3 is CASSAGSRRETQYF. In nucleotides, the CDR3 is TGTGCCAGCAGCGCCGGTAGTAGGAGAGAGACCCAGTACTTC.

The chain has TRBV7-3 and TRBJ2-1; D is uncertain. The V end was cut by 5 bases, the J end by 0 bases, with 11 bases between. Per germline, CDR1 SGHTA and CDR2 FQGTGA. The CDR3 consists of 15 residues. The CDR3 coding sequence is TGTGCCAGCAGCGGAGCTAGGAGCTCCTACAATGAGCAGTTCTTC. Translation: CASSGARSSYNEQFF.

J is TRBJ2-7 and V is TRBV9; 10 bases align to TRBD2. Germline V gives CDR1 SGDLS, CDR2 YYNGEE. V dropped 4 bases and J dropped 0; count of bases not matched to a gene: 7. The CDR3 contains 16 residues. The CDR3 sequence is CASSPNPSGGSYEQYF. CDR3 coding DNA: TGTGCCAGCAGCCCTAACCCTAGCGGGGGCTCCTACGAGCAGTACTTC.

A few counts support this clone. The chain has TRBV29-1 and TRBJ1-1, with a tentative D call TRBD1 (6 bases). CDR1 is SQVTM and CDR2 is ANQGSEA in the germline V gene. The CDR3 is 11 residues long. Trimming stripped 4 bases from V and 6 bases from J, with 9 bases between. CDR3 nucleotide sequence: TGCAGCGTTGGTAGACAGGCTGAAGCTTTCTTT. It codes for CSVGRQAEAFF.

The chain links TRBV29-1 to TRBJ2-7; perhaps TRBD1 as D (6 bases). The CDR3 length is 14 residues. Germline V gene lookup returns CDR1 SQVTM and CDR2 ANQGSEA. Trimming took off 7 bases at V and 0 bases at J, with 16 bases between the two ends. The CDR3 loop is CSAASGEASYEQYF. For the CDR3, the DNA is TGCAGCGCTGCATCAGGGGAAGCCTCCTACGAGCAGTACTTC.

The J gene is TRBJ1-1, the V gene TRBV5-1; 10 bases are shared with TRBD1. The CDR3 runs 13 residues. V lost 4 bases, J lost 10 bases, and 7 bases stayed unmatched. The germline V gene has CDR1 SGHRS and CDR2 YFSETQ. The CDR3 spells CASSATGQGGAFF. The CDR3 bases are TGCGCCAGCAGCGCGACCGGACAGGGGGGAGCTTTCTTT.

On this clone: At one boundary the junction diverges from the germline segment, which might be a read error. The chain recombines TRBV7-9 with TRBJ2-7; possibly TRBD1 for D (6 bases). The germline V gene has CDR1 SEHNR and CDR2 FQNEAQ (reference sequence). The CDR3 extends over 15 amino acids. The CDR3 DNA reads TGTTCCAGCAGCTCGCCGGACAGTTCCTCCTACGAGCAGTACTTC. It codes for CSSSSPDSSSYEQYF.

A remark on this clone: A read error may account for a junction end that differs from germline. V is TRBV15 and J is TRBJ2-7; the match to TRBD2 covers 8 bases. Germline assignment: CDR1 LNHNV and CDR2 YYDKDF (reference sequence). This CDR3 comprises 15 residues. The CDR3 sequence is CATSRGTSNSHEQYF. DNA for the CDR3: TGTGCCACCAGCAGAGGGACTAGCAACTCCCACGAGCAGTACTTC.

The chain joins TRBV2 to TRBJ2-1; 11 bases fit TRBD2. Germline V gives CDR1 SNHLY, CDR2 FYNNEI. The CDR3 length is 16 residues. V lost 5 bases and J lost 9; bases outside the gene matches: 12. The CDR3 loop reads CASSPLAGGPAGEQFF. CDR3 coding DNA: TGTGCCAGCAGTCCCTTAGCGGGGGGGCCTGCTGGTGAGCAGTTCTTC.

The chain links TRBV19 to TRBJ1-2; 7 bases match TRBD1. Germline V gene sequence: CDR1 LNHDA, CDR2 SQIVND (reference sequence). With 6 bases clipped from V and 8 bases from J, the junction kept 9 bases outside the gene matches. The CDR3 extends over 13 amino acids. The CDR3 DNA follows: TGTGCCAGTAGGGACAGGACATACGGGGGCTACACCTTC. This gives the protein CASRDRTYGGYTF.

This clone was seen just once. The chain recombines TRBV6-5 with TRBJ1-6, with 9 bases lining up with TRBD1. Germline V gene data show CDR1 as MNHEY and CDR2 as SVGAGI. After removal of 2 bases from V and 6 bases from J, the junction contained 5 bases not matched to a gene. The CDR3 totals 16 residues. CDR3 sequence reads: CASSYGDRVFNSPLHF. The CDR3 bases are TGTGCCAGCAGTTACGGGGACAGGGTGTTTAATTCACCCCTCCACTTT.

V and J are TRBV18 and TRBJ2-7; TRBD1 agrees at 8 bases. Germline V gene sequence: CDR1 KGHSH, CDR2 LQKENI. There are 14 residues in the CDR3. Losses at the gene ends were 1 base for V and 5 bases for J; bases not matched to a gene: 4. This CDR3 reads CASSPLGQGHEQYF. The CDR3 DNA sequence: TGTGCCAGCTCACCACTAGGACAGGGACACGAGCAGTACTTC.

DNA of the CDR3: TGTGCCAGCACCCTTGGACTTTCGAACACTGAAGCTTTCTTT. This gives the protein CASTLGLSNTEAFF. V usage is TRBV5-5 and J usage is TRBJ1-1, with D unresolved. This CDR3 comprises 14 residues. In germline, CDR1 is SGHKS, CDR2 YYEKEE (reference sequence). V was shortened by 6 bases and J by 1 base, with 13 bases between the two germline ends. Full variable domain (outside the CDR3, taken from reference TRBV5-5 and TRBJ1-1): DAGVTQSPTHLIKTRGQQVTLRCSPISGHKSVSWYQQVLGQGPQFIFQYYEKEERGRGNFPDRFSARQFPNYSSELNVNALLLGDSALYLCASTLGLSNTEAFFGQGTRLTVV.

The chain has TRBV2 and TRBJ2-3; D possibly corresponds to TRBD1 (5 bases). The CDR3 loop spans 13 amino acids. Deletions cut 6 bases from V and 4 bases from J, with 11 bases between. The germline V gene encodes CDR1 SNHLY and CDR2 FYNNEI. As DNA, the CDR3 is TGTGCCAGCAGCCGAGCCAGGGCAGATACGCAGTATTTT. Amino acids: CASSRARADTQYF.

V gene TRBV6-5 combines with J gene TRBJ2-7, with TRBD1 matching over 9 bases. This CDR3 comprises 14 residues. The germline gives CDR1 MNHEY, CDR2 SVGAGI. Trimming removed 11 bases from V and 6 bases from J; junction bases left unmatched: 14. The CDR3, as DNA: TGTGCCGGACGGAGGACAGGGGAGGTGGGCGAGCAGTACTTC. Its translation is CAGRRTGEVGEQYF.

The chain joins TRBV9 to TRBJ1-1, with D possibly TRBD1 on 6 matching bases. There are 15 residues in the CDR3. Per germline, CDR1 SGDLS and CDR2 YYNGEE. Between the trimmed V and J ends, which lost 4 bases and 0 bases, there was a span of 13 bases. The CDR3 nucleotides read TGTGCCAGCAGCCCAGTAGGGGGAGTGAACACTGAAGCTTTCTTT. Amino acids: CASSPVGGVNTEAFF.

This chain joins TRBV5-1 and TRBJ2-1; 8 bases line up with TRBD1. Losses at the gene ends were 6 bases for V and 3 bases for J; bases not matched to a gene: 5. The length of the CDR3 is 14 residues. Germline V lookup: CDR1 SGHRS, CDR2 YFSETQ. The CDR3, as DNA: TGCGCCAGCATGGCAGGACAGGGCTACAATGAGCAGTTCTTC. Its translation is CASMAGQGYNEQFF.

J is TRBJ2-3 and V is TRBV5-1, with D unresolved. The CDR3 is made up of 14 amino acids. Germline values: CDR1 SGHRS, CDR2 YFSETQ. V lost 2 bases to trimming and J lost 0 bases, with 7 bases between them. CDR3 nucleotides: TGCGCCAGCAGCTTCACCGGGAGCACAGATACGCAGTATTTT. Amino acids: CASSFTGSTDTQYF.

The rearrangement uses TRBV7-8 and TRBJ2-4; possibly TRBD1 for D (5 bases). V gave up 5 bases and J gave up 6 bases, with 17 bases separating them. Germline values: CDR1 SGHVS, CDR2 FQNEAQ. The CDR3 spans 15 residues. The CDR3 is CASSDPRQGGNIQYF. In DNA form, the CDR3 reads TGTGCCAGCAGCGACCCCCGGCAGGGTGGAAACATTCAGTACTTC.

CDR3 loop: CASSVGLAGSADTQYF. CDR3 bases: TGTGCCAGCAGCGTAGGACTAGCGGGGAGCGCAGATACGCAGTATTTT. This chain uses TRBV9 with TRBJ2-3, with TRBD2 matching 11 bases. Germline V lookup: CDR1 SGDLS, CDR2 YYNGEE. J was trimmed by 4 bases and V by 0 bases; bases with no gene match: 4. The CDR3 is made up of 16 amino acids.